One TCR beta chain is described in this entry. Antigen: not known. Germline V CDR1 and CDR2: SGHRS, YFSETQ. Deletions cut 4 bases from V and 13 bases from J, with 23 bases between. This CDR3 region has 14 residues. Measured with immunoSEQ multiplex PCR; TCRdb has only the in-frame clones, and not every one. Of over 2 million clones in the sample, 80% to 95% were seen once. This sample was included in a study of shared clonotypes between healthy human individuals. Study conclusions and caveats: Estimated richness values were generally larger in naive subsets than in memory subsets.

Input material: naive CD4+ T cells from PBMCs. The sample's subset: CD45RA+ positively selected. The chain uses TRBV5-1 and TRBJ2-5, with D possibly TRBD2 on 6 matching bases. This sequence originates from a man younger than 35 in good health. Some clones in this sample may be carry-over from other donors' samples. The CDR3 DNA reads as TGCGCCAGCAGCCCCGACGGGGGTCCCATCTCCTGGTACTTC. Translating it yields CASSPDGGPISWYF.